The 28 T cell receptor beta chains listed next were all sequenced from one sample in a study of shared clonotypes between healthy human individuals. Only CD45RO-negative cells positively selected for CCR7 counted as naive CD8 cells, so terminally differentiated effector memory CD45RA+ cells were excluded. The table came from immunoSEQ multiplex PCR; TCRdb's copy has only in-frame clones and leaves some out. The sample includes about 2.2 million clones, around 93% of them seen just once. The sample was naive CD8+ T cells from PBMCs. These receptors came from a man between 18 and 35 years old in good health. Some clones in this sample may be carry-over from other donors' samples.

This rearrangement joins TRBV2 to TRBJ2-3, with 10 bases fitting TRBD2. The germline V gene has CDR1 SNHLY and CDR2 FYNNEI. The CDR3 is made up of 17 amino acids. The junction had 7 bases not matched to a gene; V was cut back by 2 bases and J by 2 bases. In DNA form, the CDR3 reads TGTGCCAGCAGTGAATGGGCACTAGCGGGAACCACAGATACGCAGTATTTT. It encodes CASSEWALAGTTDTQYF.

J is TRBJ1-1 and V is TRBV7-8, with TRBD1 identical over 7 bases. The CDR3 is 15 residues long. V was pared by 4 bases and J by 6 bases, with 11 bases of the junction left unmatched. Germline values: CDR1 SGHVS, CDR2 FQNEAQ. CDR3 amino acids: CASSSPDGTDAEAFF. The CDR3 nucleotides read TGTGCCAGCAGCTCTCCGGACGGGACAGACGCTGAAGCTTTCTTT.

The V call is TRBV27, the J call TRBJ2-1; D possibly corresponds to TRBD2 (5 bases). V lost 5 bases and J lost 0, with 17 bases in between. Germline CDR1 reads MNHEY; CDR2 reads SMNVEV (reference sequence). This CDR3 is built from 17 residues. The CDR3 DNA follows: TGTGCCAGCAGTGCCGTCGGAGTGGGGAGCTCCTACAATGAGCAGTTCTTC. Its translation is CASSAVGVGSSYNEQFF.

CDR3 in amino acids: CASSGPGQNTYEQYF. CDR3 DNA: TGTGCCAGCAGCGGACCGGGACAGAATACCTACGAGCAGTACTTC. This chain uses TRBV9 with TRBJ2-7; 7 nucleotides match TRBD1. The CDR3 runs 15 residues. After removal of 3 bases from V and 2 bases from J, the junction contained 8 bases not matched to a gene. CDR1 is SGDLS and CDR2 is YYNGEE in the germline V gene.

This sequence joins TRBV18 and TRBJ2-1; 12 bases are a match to TRBD2. With 6 bases clipped from V and 10 bases from J, the junction kept 22 bases outside the gene matches. CDR3 size: 19 residues. Germline loops: CDR1 KGHSH, CDR2 LQKENI. CDR3 region: CASSLDRDIGLAGTPEQFF. The CDR3 DNA sequence: TGTGCCAGCTCGCTAGACCGGGACATAGGACTAGCGGGGACCCCGGAGCAGTTCTTC.

This chain connects TRBV7-8 to TRBJ2-1; D is ambiguous. This CDR3 is built from 15 residues. The germline V gene has CDR1 SGHVS and CDR2 FQNEAQ. V lost 4 bases, J lost 3 bases, and 13 bases lay in between. The CDR3 spells CASSSRIRVYNEQFF. The CDR3 DNA is TGTGCCAGCAGCTCCCGAATCCGGGTCTACAATGAGCAGTTCTTC.

The chain recombines TRBV27 with TRBJ2-6, with D tentatively TRBD2 (5 bases). Germline assignment: CDR1 MNHEY and CDR2 SMNVEV (reference sequence). V was shortened by 5 bases and J by 0 bases, with 8 bases between the two germline ends. This CDR3 has 15 amino acids. The CDR3 region is CASSTGNSGANVLTF. Written as DNA, the CDR3 is TGTGCCAGCAGTACCGGGAACTCTGGGGCCAACGTCCTGACTTTC. The variable domain in full, completed from reference TRBV27 and TRBJ2-6, reads EAQVTQNPRYLITVTGKKLTVTCSQNMNHEYMSWYRQDPGLGLRQIYYSMNVEVTDKGDVPEGYKVSRKEKRNFPLILESPSPNQTSLYFCASSTGNSGANVLTFGAGSRLTVL.

The chain is built from TRBV18 and TRBJ1-1; D gene unclear. Trimming stripped 6 bases from V and 0 bases from J, with 8 bases between. Germline V gene data show CDR1 as KGHSH and CDR2 as LQKENI. The CDR3 runs to 13 residues. CDR3 DNA sequence: TGTGCCAGCTCCGAGTGGGTGAACACTGAAGCTTTCTTT. Its translation: CASSEWVNTEAFF.

Concerning this clone: The sample has other DNA sequences that encode this CDR3 too. The CDR3 DNA sequence: TGTGCCAGCAGCTTCTCAGGGGGCGCAGATACGCAGTATTTT. Its protein product is CASSFSGGADTQYF. This chain links TRBV7-3 with TRBJ2-3; 8 bases align to TRBD1. Germline V gene data show CDR1 as SGHTA and CDR2 as FQGTGA. V shed 3 bases, J shed 4 bases, and the junction held 3 bases outside the gene matches. The CDR3 sequence is 14 residues long.

The chain recombines TRBV16 with TRBJ2-3; 12 bases are shared with TRBD1. Trimming cost V 4 bases and J 5 bases; bases outside gene matches: 7. The V gene's germline CDR1 is KGHSY and CDR2 FQNENV. This CDR3 comprises 16 residues. This CDR3 reads CASSPSGTGGLDTQYF. The CDR3 nucleotides read TGTGCCAGCAGCCCTTCCGGGACAGGGGGCTTAGATACGCAGTATTTT.

The rearrangement uses TRBV28 and TRBJ1-4; tentatively, D is TRBD1 (5 bases). The CDR3 sequence is 15 residues long. V shed 7 bases and J shed 0 bases, with 12 bases lying between them. Per germline, CDR1 MDHEN and CDR2 SYDVKM. The CDR3 spells CASTTVGATNEKLFF. The CDR3 nucleotides are TGTGCCAGCACCACGGTGGGGGCAACTAATGAAAAACTGTTTTTT.

The chain employs TRBV6-6 and TRBJ2-4, with TRBD1 matching over 8 bases. Germline V gene lookup returns CDR1 MNHNY and CDR2 SVGAGI (reference sequence). The CDR3 extends over 16 amino acids. The J segment lost 2 bases and the V segment lost 3 bases, leaving 6 bases of the junction unmatched. CDR3 sequence (DNA): TGTGCCAGCAGTTATGAGACAGGGGATACCAAAAACATTCAGTACTTC. Its protein is CASSYETGDTKNIQYF.

Comments on this clone: Other DNA sequences of this sample code for an identical CDR3. This chain uses TRBV5-6 with TRBJ2-1; a weak D match, TRBD1 (5 bases). V was pared by 0 bases and J by 6 bases, with 7 bases between. The germline V gene has CDR1 SGHDT and CDR2 YYEEEE. The CDR3 extends over 13 amino acids. CDR3 coding DNA: TGTGCCAGCAGCTTGGGGACACTCAATGAGCAGTTCTTC. Its protein product is CASSLGTLNEQFF.

The chain combines TRBV28 with TRBJ1-4, with 9 bases identical to TRBD1. CDR3 size: 14 residues. Germline V lookup: CDR1 MDHEN, CDR2 SYDVKM. V lost 3 bases and J lost 7; bases outside the gene matches: 3. In DNA form, the CDR3 reads TGTGCCAGCAGTTTTTGGACAGGGGTTGAAAAACTGTTTTTT. Its translation: CASSFWTGVEKLFF.

The chain combines TRBV7-8 with TRBJ2-7, with D possibly matching TRBD2 (6 bases). V lost 4 bases and J 4 bases, leaving 11 bases between the germline ends. Germline CDR1 is SGHVS and CDR2 is FQNEAQ. The CDR3 is made up of 13 amino acids. CDR3 nucleotides: TGTGCCAGCAGCTCCAATCTAGCGTACGAGCAGTACTTC. Translating it yields CASSSNLAYEQYF.

The V and J genes are TRBV7-9 and TRBJ2-1; maybe TRBD1 (7 bases). The CDR3 contains 16 residues. The germline V gene has CDR1 SEHNR and CDR2 FQNEAQ (reference sequence). V lost 5 bases and J lost 1, with 15 bases in between. The CDR3 loop is CASSPKTGRSYNEQFF. CDR3 bases: TGTGCCAGCAGCCCGAAGACAGGGAGGTCCTACAATGAGCAGTTCTTC.

The J gene is TRBJ1-1, the V gene TRBV7-8, with D possibly being TRBD1 (6 bases). Between the trimmed V and J ends, which lost 3 bases and 11 bases, there was a span of 13 bases. This CDR3 has 12 residues. Germline CDR1 and CDR2: SGHVS and FQNEAQ. In DNA, the CDR3 is TGTGCCAGCAGCTTGGGGGCCCACGCGGCTTTCTTT. The encoded protein is CASSLGAHAAFF.

The rearrangement joins TRBV29-1 to TRBJ1-5; D unclear. V gave up 5 bases and J gave up 5 bases, with 13 bases separating them. The CDR3 loop spans 13 amino acids. Germline V gives CDR1 SQVTM, CDR2 ANQGSEA. This CDR3 is CSVREGSYQPQHF. The CDR3 DNA reads TGCAGCGTTCGGGAAGGGTCCTATCAGCCCCAGCATTTT.

In its sample, this clone was seen a few times. This rearrangement joins TRBV29-1 to TRBJ1-1; tentatively, D is TRBD1 (5 bases). Germline loops: CDR1 SQVTM, CDR2 ANQGSEA. The CDR3 length is 13 residues. Trimming took off 6 bases at V and 2 bases at J, with 13 bases between the two ends. CDR3 loop: CSVGPGFNTEAFF. CDR3 in DNA: TGCAGCGTGGGGCCGGGGTTTAACACTGAAGCTTTCTTT.

This clone occurred once. The chain links TRBV7-8 to TRBJ1-1; D call uncertain. The germline gives CDR1 SGHVS, CDR2 FQNEAQ. With 1 base removed from V and 3 bases from J, the gap between germline ends came to 12 bases. CDR3 length: 15 residues. The CDR3 coding sequence is TGTGCCAGCAGCTTAGGGTGGACCCGGGACACTGAAGCTTTCTTT. As protein: CASSLGWTRDTEAFF.

The V call is TRBV10-3, the J call TRBJ2-7; the D is unclear. The germline V gene has CDR1 ENHRY and CDR2 SYGVKD. Deletions cut 3 bases from V and 0 bases from J, with 12 bases between. The CDR3 is made up of 15 amino acids. The chain's CDR3 is CAISDAGRSSYEQYF. The DNA for the CDR3 is TGTGCCATCAGTGATGCTGGCAGGAGCTCCTACGAGCAGTACTTC.

The rearrangement links TRBV29-1 to TRBJ2-5; 7 nucleotides match TRBD1. Germline V gives CDR1 SQVTM, CDR2 ANQGSEA. The CDR3 sequence is 17 residues long. Unmatched junction bases numbered 15, after V lost 0 bases and J lost 5 bases. In DNA form, the CDR3 reads TGCAGCGTTGAAGACGGTACCTTGACAGGGATGTTCGAGACCCAGTACTTC. Its translation is CSVEDGTLTGMFETQYF.

This sequence joins TRBV28 and TRBJ1-2; D is perhaps TRBD1 (6 bases). This CDR3 spans 15 amino acids. Deletions cut 3 bases from V and 7 bases from J, with 18 bases between. Per germline, CDR1 MDHEN and CDR2 SYDVKM. CDR3 region: CASSFQGWLQFGYTF. The CDR3 nucleotides are TGTGCCAGCAGTTTTCAGGGGTGGTTGCAGTTTGGCTACACCTTC.

The chain links TRBV7-9 to TRBJ2-7, with a tentative D call TRBD2 (5 bases). CDR1 and CDR2 from the germline V gene are SEHNR and FQNEAQ (reference sequence). The V and J ends lost 5 bases and 2 bases respectively, with 10 bases between them. This CDR3 comprises 13 residues. The CDR3 protein is CASSPADPYEQYF. The CDR3 DNA is TGTGCCAGCAGCCCAGCGGACCCCTACGAGCAGTACTTC. Full variable domain (rest looked up from reference TRBV7-9 and TRBJ2-7): DTGVSQNPRHKITKRGQNVTFRCDPISEHNRLYWYRQTLGQGPEFLTYFQNEAQLEKSRLLSDRFSAERPKGSFSTLEIQRTEQGDSAMYLCASSPADPYEQYFGPGTRLTVT.

Note on this clone: The identical CDR3 is also encoded by other nucleotide sequences in the sample. The chain joins TRBV9 to TRBJ2-7; 8 bases align to TRBD1. This CDR3 region has 13 residues. Trimming at V came to 4 bases and at J to 5 bases, leaving 5 bases not matched to a gene. Germline CDR1 and CDR2: SGDLS and YYNGEE. The CDR3 sequence: CASSPRGRDEQYF. The CDR3 bases are TGTGCCAGCAGCCCCAGGGGGCGGGACGAGCAGTACTTC.

The gene calls are TRBV4-1 and TRBJ2-1; D gene unclear. CDR1 and CDR2 from the germline V gene are MGHRA and YSYEKL. The ends were cut back, 6 bases at V and 5 bases at J, with 17 bases in the middle. The CDR3 is 15 amino acids. The CDR3 sequence: CASSPSRHQHNEQFF. CDR3 DNA: TGCGCCAGCAGTCCAAGTCGTCACCAACACAATGAGCAGTTCTTC.

CDR3 nucleotides: TGTGCCAGCAGTCCGGGGACTAGCGGGAGGGATGAGCAGTTCTTC. This encodes CASSPGTSGRDEQFF. V gene TRBV27 combines with J gene TRBJ2-1; 16 positions match TRBD2. CDR1 and CDR2 from the germline V gene are MNHEY and SMNVEV (reference sequence). V gave up 5 bases and J gave up 8 bases; unmatched junction bases: 3. CDR3 length equals 15 residues.

V usage is TRBV7-9 and J usage is TRBJ2-3, with TRBD2 identical over 8 bases. The CDR3 is 15 residues long. Losses at the gene ends were 10 bases for V and 0 bases for J; bases not matched to a gene: 9. The germline V gene has CDR1 SEHNR and CDR2 FQNEAQ (reference sequence). The CDR3 DNA follows: TGTGCCACCCCGCCCCCTAGCGGGAGCACAGATACGCAGTATTTT. Its translation: CATPPPSGSTDTQYF.